This is a list of T cell receptor beta chains from one sample in a study of persistence of HIV-infected CD4 T cells. Some clones are missing from TCRdb's copy, which holds only in-frame ones; the method was immunoSEQ multiplex PCR. The sample records 40,000 to 55,000 clones, around 89% being singletons. Their cognate antigens are unknown. Here the sequenced sample was CD4+ T cells sorted from PBMCs after roughly 20-hour stimulation, taken from a patient who received antiretroviral therapy. The receptor set was obtained from an adult woman with HIV who was CMV-seropositive. CDR3s include the opening cysteine and the closing phenylalanine or tryptophan. The D gene is left open where the match is weak. Not all rows give a size; the values are once, few, many and, for expanded clones, a class.

J gene,V gene,D gene,clone size,CDR3 protein,CDR3 DNA
TRBJ1-2,TRBV3-1/TRBV3-2,TRBD1,-,CASSPTGDDGYTF,TGTGCCAGCAGCCCTACAGGGGACGATGGCTACACCTTC
TRBJ1-1,TRBV5-1,-,-,CASSSGLNTEAFF,TGCGCCAGCAGCTCCGGTTTGAACACTGAAGCTTTCTTT
TRBJ2-2,TRBV7-8,TRBD2,-,CASSLNRGGLTGELFF,TGTGCCAGCAGCCTGAACCGGGGGGGCCTTACCGGGGAGCTGTTTTTT
TRBJ1-1,TRBV29-1,-,once,CSVGSLNTEAFF,TGCAGCGTTGGCAGTCTGAACACTGAAGCTTTCTTT
TRBJ2-1,TRBV2,TRBD1,-,CASSDPRGRYEQFF,TGTGCCAGCAGTGACCCCAGGGGGAGATATGAGCAGTTCTTC
TRBJ1-5,TRBV5-6,-,-,CASSLLGGPSNQPQHF,TGTGCCAGCAGCTTGTTGGGGGGGCCAAGCAATCAGCCCCAGCATTTT
TRBJ1-3,TRBV3-1/TRBV3-2,-,-,CASSQPGNTIYF,TGTGCCAGCAGCCAACCTGGAAACACCATATATTTT
TRBJ1-2,TRBV6-5,TRBD1,-,CASSGQGARDYGYTF,TGTGCCAGCAGCGGACAGGGGGCGAGGGACTATGGCTACACCTTC
TRBJ1-4,TRBV5-1,-,once,CASSLGVLMQGNEKLFF,TGCGCCAGCAGCTTGGGCGTATTGATGCAGGGAAACGAAAAACTGTTTTTT
TRBJ1-2,TRBV19,-,-,CASSIWETGYTF,TGTGCCAGTAGTATATGGGAGACTGGCTACACCTTC
TRBJ2-1,TRBV2,-,-,CASRELNPINEQFF,TGTGCCAGCAGGGAACTTAACCCCATCAATGAGCAGTTCTTC
TRBJ1-1,TRBV5-1,-,-,CASSLVGGNTEAFF,TGCGCCAGCAGCTTGGTGGGGGGAAACACTGAAGCTTTCTTT
TRBJ1-1,TRBV10-2,-,-,CASQGSEVEAFF,TGCGCCAGCCAGGGTTCGGAGGTAGAGGCTTTCTTT
TRBJ2-1,TRBV24-1,TRBD2,-,CATSDLGLGSGNEQFF,TGTGCCACCAGTGATTTGGGACTAGGGTCAGGGAATGAGCAGTTCTTC
TRBJ2-1,TRBV7-3,-,-,CASSLNRENEQFF,TGTGCCAGCAGCTTAAATCGGGAGAATGAGCAGTTCTTC
TRBJ1-4,TRBV5-6,-,-,CASSLQGTPNEKLFF,TGTGCCAGCAGCTTGCAGGGGACTCCTAATGAAAAACTGTTTTTT
TRBJ2-7,TRBV5-6,-,-,CASSQDRYEQYF,TGTGCCAGCAGCCAGGACCGATACGAGCAGTACTTC
TRBJ2-3,TRBV5-5,-,-,CASSLTPRNTQDTQYF,TGTGCCAGCAGCTTGACCCCCAGAAACACGCAAGATACGCAGTATTTT
TRBJ1-6,TRBV5-8,-,-,CASSLRVGNSPLHF,TGTGCCAGCAGCTTGCGGGTCGGAAATTCACCCCTCCACTTT
TRBJ1-2,TRBV25-1,TRBD1,medium-sized,CASSAMWDRRSAYTF,TGTGCCAGCAGTGCCATGTGGGACAGACGGTCTGCTTACACCTTC
TRBJ1-3,TRBV6-1,-,-,CASSERPGSGNTIYF,TGTGCCAGCAGTGAAAGGCCAGGCTCTGGAAACACCATATATTTT
TRBJ2-3,TRBV29-1,TRBD2,-,CSVKGTSGGADGTDTQYF,TGCAGCGTTAAGGGAACTAGCGGGGGGGCCGACGGGACAGATACGCAGTATTTT
TRBJ2-7,TRBV7-2,TRBD2,-,CASSLSGGSSYEQYF,TGTGCCAGCAGCTTAAGCGGGGGAAGCTCCTACGAGCAGTACTTC
TRBJ2-2,TRBV6-6,-,once,CASSNRVGIAGELFF,TGTGCCAGCAGTAACAGGGTAGGGATCGCCGGGGAGCTGTTTTTT
TRBJ1-3,TRBV6-1,-,few,CASSKDGGSGNTIYF,TGTGCCAGCAGTAAGGACGGAGGCTCTGGAAACACCATATATTTT
TRBJ1-5,TRBV25-1,-,-,CASSEWNQPQHF,TGTGCCAGCAGTGAATGGAATCAGCCCCAGCATTTT